This T cell receptor beta chain derives from a study of identical twins' blood T cells. Study background: Roughly 50 million reads covered about 6 alpha-chain and about 6 beta-chain libraries. Study-wide results and caveats: V gene usage reportedly matched far better within twin pairs than unrelated donors. Abundant TCRbeta CDR3s overlapped more between twins than with unrelated donors. Environmental influences on twin similarity could not be excluded.

Trimming removed 5 bases at V and 6 bases at J, with 12 bases between. This CDR3 has 13 residues. MiXCR was run by TCRdb on the 5' RACE reads, yielding one entry per CDR3 protein. The repertoire holds 350,000 to 400,000 distinct CDR3 sequences, with more than 25% as singletons. This clonotype turned up a few times. Its antigen remains unknown. This receptor was identified in a woman between 18 and 50 years old in good health. Sequencing was performed on PBMCs. This chain connects TRBV12-3 or TRBV12-4 to TRBJ2-3; D not resolved. This CDR3 is CASSIYIGDTQYF. CDR3 sequence (DNA): TGTGCCAGCAGTATATACATCGGGGATACGCAGTATTTT.